This T cell receptor (beta chain) was captured in a study of neoadjuvant nivolumab and ipilimumab in lung cancer. General study results and limits: Only two of four nivolumab-treated tumors gained richness and clonality by surgery. Higher pretherapy blood TCR richness went with higher resected-tumor richness. Compared with tumor-adjacent uninvolved lung, resected tumors showed greater richness and clonality.

This clone was seen only a few times. The antigen remains unidentified. Looked up from germline, CDR1 is SGDLS and CDR2 is YYNGEE. The CDR3 runs to 16 residues. V dropped 1 base and J dropped 4 bases, with 12 bases sitting between them. Assay: immunoSEQ multiplex PCR; the TCRdb copy retains only in-frame clones and omits some. The sample shows 10,000 to 15,000 clones, nearly 97% of them seen only once. Sequences were derived from peripheral blood, sampled after neoadjuvant nivolumab, alone or with ipilimumab, at or shortly before surgery. The sequence came from an adult with non-small cell lung cancer. The chain joins TRBV9 to TRBJ2-6; possible D gene TRBD1, 6 bases. Here the CDR3 reads CASSVTTGSGANVLTF. CDR3 nucleotide sequence: TGTGCCAGCAGCGTAACCACAGGGTCAGGGGCCAACGTCCTGACTTTC.